The present T cell receptor beta chain was sequenced within a study of response to subunit inactivated influenza vaccine. The germline V gene has CDR1 MDHEN and CDR2 SYDVKM. V was trimmed by 3 bases and J by 3 bases, leaving 15 bases between them. The CDR3 totals 15 residues. Study-level findings and limits: After each seasonal influenza vaccination, few new T cells are recruited, the authors suggested.

TCRdb itself ran the RT-PCR reads through MiXCR, one entry per CDR3 protein. This table holds some 800,000 distinct CDR3 sequences, 21% found once. With regard to this clonotype: The antigen remains undetermined.

The starting material was PBMCs from blood, obtained about 5 days after vaccination. The sequence came from a middle-aged man who received an inactivated influenza vaccine. This sequence joins TRBV28 and TRBJ2-7; TRBD2 might be the D (6 bases). In DNA form, the CDR3 reads TGTGCCAGCAGTTTGTGGAGGGTTCGGAGCTACGAGCAGTACTTC. This codes for CASSLWRVRSYEQYF.